This T cell receptor (beta chain) was identified during a study of T cells in Graves' hyperthyroidism and ophthalmopathy. The overall study: Before any treatment, at initial diagnosis, peripheral blood was collected.

RNA transcripts gave rise to amplified TCR beta CDR3 regions. In the first-round RT-PCR of the TCR CDR3, the HTBI primer set was used. TCRdb re-called the multiplex PCR reads through MiXCR, storing one row per CDR3 protein. Here the sample spans about 420,000 distinct CDR3 sequences, 15% to 18% being singletons. This CDR3 contains 16 residues. Trimming cost V 8 bases and J 7 bases; bases outside gene matches: 12. CDR1 and CDR2 (germline): MNHEY, SMNVEV (reference sequence). The sample holds a few counts of this clonotype. Over 18 months, lack of ophthalmopathy progression marked Graves' hyperthyroidism as stable. The authors obtained PBMCs from around 10 ml of fresh peripheral blood.

The TCR comes from a woman aged 18-35 years with Graves' hyperthyroidism. The source material was blood. The genes are TRBV27 and TRBJ2-1; 12 bases agree with TRBD2. The CDR3: CASGLRGLAGMNEQFF. Here the CDR3 DNA reads TGTGCCAGCGGCTTACGGGGACTAGCGGGTATGAATGAGCAGTTCTTC.